The next 20 T cell receptor beta chains were all read from a single sample in a study of response to subunit inactivated influenza vaccine. TCRdb reanalysed the RT-PCR reads using MiXCR and keeps one entry per CDR3 protein. The sample carries hundreds of thousands of distinct CDR3 sequences, 11% to 15% recorded once. The sequencing here drew on PBMCs from blood, taken 14 days before vaccination. These receptors were taken from a middle-aged man who received an inactivated influenza vaccine.

This chain links TRBV24-1 with TRBJ2-7, with 11 positions matching TRBD1. The CDR3 runs to 16 residues. CDR1 and CDR2 from the germline V gene are KGHDR and SFDVKD. The J segment lost 3 bases and the V segment lost 5 bases, leaving 8 bases of the junction unmatched. CDR3 region: CATSARPGQGVYEQYF. DNA of the CDR3: TGTGCCACCAGTGCCCGACCGGGACAGGGGGTCTACGAGCAGTACTTC.

The chain employs TRBV6-2 or TRBV6-3 and TRBJ2-3, with a weak D call TRBD2 (6 bases). Deletions cut 2 bases from V and 2 bases from J, with 14 bases between. This CDR3 contains 16 residues. Germline V gene lookup returns CDR1 MNHEY and CDR2 SVGEGT. The CDR3 spells CASSYPRRADTDTQYF. As DNA, the CDR3 is TGTGCCAGCAGTTACCCCCGGAGGGCGGACACAGATACGCAGTATTTT.

The chain joins TRBV6-2 or TRBV6-3 to TRBJ2-7, with TRBD1 matching over 8 bases. The germline gives CDR1 MNHEY, CDR2 SVGEGT. The CDR3 runs 15 residues. J lost 2 bases, V lost 7 bases, and 10 bases had no gene match. The DNA of the CDR3 is TGTGCCAGCACTAACCGGGACAGGTTCACCTACGAGCAGTACTTC. Translated: CASTNRDRFTYEQYF.

This chain links TRBV29-1 with TRBJ2-7; D call uncertain. The CDR3 loop spans 13 amino acids. CDR1 SQVTM and CDR2 ANQGSEA come from the germline V gene. Trimming shortened V by 6 bases and J by 0 bases, and 12 bases separated the two germline ends. The CDR3 spells CSVLTGSSYEQYF. In DNA, the CDR3 is TGCAGCGTCTTGACTGGAAGCTCCTACGAGCAGTACTTC.

The chain recombines TRBV15 with TRBJ2-3; no clear D gene. The CDR3 has 15 residues. Germline V gene data show CDR1 as LNHNV and CDR2 as YYDKDF (reference sequence). Trimming removed 3 bases at V and 3 bases at J, with 13 bases between. CDR3: CATSSSKVQTDTQYF. CDR3 coding DNA: TGTGCCACCAGCAGTAGTAAGGTCCAGACAGATACGCAGTATTTT.

The chain carries TRBV7-2 and TRBJ2-2; D may be TRBD2 (6 bases). CDR3 length: 13 residues. Trimming cost V 6 bases and J 6 bases, with 11 bases left between them. Germline-derived CDR1 and CDR2 are SGHTA and FQGNSA. CDR3 nucleotides: TGTGCCAGCAGGCGTTGGGGGGCCGGGGAGCTGTTTTTT. Protein product: CASRRWGAGELFF.

This clonotype was detected only a few times. The chain is built from TRBV15 and TRBJ1-3; no clear D gene. V lost 3 bases, J lost 2 bases, and 11 bases lay in between. There are 15 residues in the CDR3. Germline CDR1 and CDR2: LNHNV and YYDKDF (reference sequence). In DNA, the CDR3 is TGTGCCACCAGCAGTCTCGAGGGAACTGGAAACACCATATATTTT. Its translation is CATSSLEGTGNTIYF.

In its sample, this clonotype was seen a few times. The chain employs TRBV29-1 and TRBJ1-1, with D possibly matching TRBD1 (5 bases). V lost 4 bases and J 6 bases, leaving 15 bases between the germline ends. Germline V CDR1 and CDR2: SQVTM, ANQGSEA. This CDR3 is 13 amino acids long. CDR3 residues: CSVVGLLVAEAFF. DNA of the CDR3: TGCAGCGTTGTGGGGCTTTTAGTCGCTGAAGCTTTCTTT.

The chain combines TRBV20-1 with TRBJ2-1, with 14 nucleotides matching TRBD2. The CDR3 is made up of 18 amino acids. CDR1 is DFQATT, CDR2 SNEGSKA, per germline (reference sequence). Trimming took 0 bases from V and 6 from J; bases not matched to a gene: 10. The DNA of the CDR3 is TGCAGTGCTAGAGATGTTCGCGGGACTAGCGGGAGCCTCAATGAGCAGTTCTTC. Its protein is CSARDVRGTSGSLNEQFF.

V usage is TRBV10-3 and J usage is TRBJ2-6; TRBD1 matches 7 bases. The CDR3 is made up of 14 amino acids. CDR1 is ENHRY, CDR2 SYGVKD, per germline. J lost 4 bases, V lost 11 bases, and 8 bases had no gene match. CDR3 nucleotides: TGTGCCGGCCAGACAGGGTACGGGGCCAACGTCCTGACTTTC. It yields the protein CAGQTGYGANVLTF.

This clonotype was counted between two and nine times. The V call is TRBV2, the J call TRBJ2-2, with TRBD1 identical over 9 bases. J lost 6 bases, V lost 7 bases, and 12 bases had no gene match. Germline assignment: CDR1 SNHLY and CDR2 FYNNEI. The CDR3 consists of 16 residues. In DNA, the CDR3 is TGTGCCAGCAAGGGGGTGGACAGGGGATGGTCCGGGGAGCTGTTTTTT. It is translated as CASKGVDRGWSGELFF.

The rearrangement links TRBV27 to TRBJ1-6; maybe TRBD1 (5 bases). The CDR3 runs 13 residues. V was clipped by 3 bases and J by 10 bases, with 10 bases between them. Germline-derived CDR1 and CDR2 are MNHEY and SMNVEV (reference sequence). CDR3: CASSLQGFSPLHF. The CDR3 DNA reads TGTGCCAGCAGTTTGCAGGGCTTCTCACCCCTCCACTTT.

Many counts were recorded for this clonotype. The gene calls are TRBV20-1 and TRBJ2-1; D is perhaps TRBD2 (6 bases). The CDR3 spans 11 residues. Trimming removed 6 bases from V and 10 bases from J, with 13 bases in between. Germline V CDR1 and CDR2: DFQATT, SNEGSKA (reference sequence). CDR3 DNA: TGCAGTGCGTCCAACCTAGCGGAGCAGTTCTTC. It yields the protein CSASNLAEQFF.

This clonotype was seen more than once but under ten times. CDR3 nucleotides: TGTGCCAGCAGCCCAGACCAACAGGAAATTACCTACGAGCAGTACTTC. This sequence encodes CASSPDQQEITYEQYF. V usage is TRBV28 and J usage is TRBJ2-7, with a possible D match to TRBD1 (5 bases). The germline V and J ends were trimmed by 6 bases and 2 bases, with 20 bases remaining between them. Germline CDR1 and CDR2: MDHEN and SYDVKM. The CDR3 length is 16 residues.

This clonotype occurred a few times. This chain connects TRBV5-1 to TRBJ2-1; the D gene could be TRBD1 or TRBD2 (7 bases each). CDR1 and CDR2 from the germline V gene are SGHRS and YFSETQ. Trimming left V 2 bases short and J 7 bases short, with 13 bases between. This CDR3 has 14 residues. CDR3 amino acids: CASSFRQGGNEQFF. As DNA, the CDR3 is TGCGCCAGCAGCTTCCGACAGGGAGGGAATGAGCAGTTCTTC.

This clonotype was recorded many times. The rearrangement uses TRBV9 and TRBJ2-2, with D perhaps given as TRBD1 or TRBD2 (5 bases each). Germline V CDR1 and CDR2: SGDLS, YYNGEE. Between the trimmed V and J ends, which lost 3 bases and 5 bases, there was a span of 17 bases. This CDR3 contains 16 residues. The CDR3 nucleotides read TGTGCCAGCAGCGGACGGGAATCCAGGGTAACCGGGGAGCTGTTTTTT. The encoded protein is CASSGRESRVTGELFF.

The rearrangement joins TRBV28 to TRBJ1-2; D gene unclear. Trimming removed 3 bases from V and 4 bases from J, with 15 bases in between. CDR1 and CDR2 (germline): MDHEN, SYDVKM. The CDR3 runs to 15 residues. CDR3 in amino acids: CASSLDGLKVYGYTF. CDR3 sequence (DNA): TGTGCCAGCAGTTTGGATGGATTAAAGGTCTATGGCTACACCTTC.

A few counts support this clonotype. V is TRBV7-8 and J is TRBJ2-5; no definite D call. The CDR3 is made up of 11 amino acids. Germline values: CDR1 SGHVS, CDR2 FQNEAQ. V lost 0 bases and J lost 10, with 6 bases in between. CDR3 bases: TGTGCCAGCAGCTTAGCGCGAGACCAGTACTTC. Its protein product is CASSLARDQYF. Full variable domain (outside the CDR3, taken from reference TRBV7-8 and TRBJ2-5): GAGVSQSPRYKVAKRGQDVALRCDPISGHVSLFWYQQALGQGPEFLTYFQNEAQLDKSGLPSDRFFAERPEGSVSTLKIQRTQQEDSAVYLCASSLARDQYFGPGTRLLVL.

This clonotype was counted a few times. This rearrangement joins TRBV27 to TRBJ2-3; no firm D call. V lost 6 bases, J lost 2 bases, and 12 bases lay in between. The CDR3 covers 14 residues. Per the germline V gene, CDR1 is MNHEY and CDR2 is SMNVEV (reference sequence). CDR3 in amino acids: CASSLDWLTDTQYF. In DNA, the CDR3 is TGTGCCAGCAGCTTAGACTGGCTCACAGATACGCAGTATTTT.

The chain employs TRBV20-1 and TRBJ2-7, with D maybe TRBD2 (6 bases). With 0 bases removed from V and 4 bases from J, the gap between germline ends came to 19 bases. The germline V gene has CDR1 DFQATT and CDR2 SNEGSKA (reference sequence). The CDR3 runs 16 residues. CDR3 sequence (DNA): TGCAGTGCTAGAGATATAGGTAGCGGCCTTTTGTACGAGCAGTACTTC. Translated, it gives CSARDIGSGLLYEQYF.